Shown below are 26 T cell receptor beta chains from a single sample sequenced in a study of T-cell memory formation after mild COVID-19. TCRdb analysed the 5' RACE reads with MiXCR anew, one entry per CDR3 protein. In the table there are about 430,000 distinct CDR3 sequences, 20% to 25% of which are singletons. The material sequenced was PBMCs or a T cell subset sorted from them (not recorded which). The receptors stem from an adult woman who had mild COVID-19 (a few samples of this study predate the infection). Cell type and time point are not known.

Points on this clonotype: One end of the junction varies from germline; a read error may be responsible. The chain joins TRBV15 to TRBJ1-1; D is uncertain. The germline CDR1 and CDR2 sequences are LNHNV and YYDKDF (reference sequence). The CDR3 is made up of 12 amino acids. In nucleotides, the CDR3 is TGTTCCACCAGCAGAGATCACAGTATGGCTTTCTTT. As protein: CSTSRDHSMAFF.

This chain joins TRBV3-1 and TRBJ2-7, with D perhaps TRBD1 (6 bases). V shed 1 base and J shed 5 bases, with 15 bases lying between them. The CDR3 runs to 15 residues. CDR1 is LGHDT, CDR2 YNNKEL, per germline (reference sequence). CDR3 protein: CASSQVWTAGHEQYF. The CDR3 coding sequence is TGTGCCAGCAGCCAAGTGTGGACAGCAGGACACGAGCAGTACTTC.

V gene TRBV5-1 combines with J gene TRBJ2-3; no firm D call. V lost 6 bases and J lost 4, with 21 bases in between. The CDR3 totals 16 residues. Germline lookup yields CDR1 SGHRS and CDR2 YFSETQ. CDR3 DNA: TGCGCCAGCAAAATTGGGCGTGCGACGATAGCAGATACGCAGTATTTT. Its protein is CASKIGRATIADTQYF.

Points on this clonotype: An end of the junction does not agree with germline; a read error may underlie this. The chain links TRBV6-6 to TRBJ2-1; TRBD1 might be the D (6 bases). This CDR3 comprises 13 residues. Germline V gives CDR1 MNHNY, CDR2 SVGAGI (reference sequence). The CDR3 loop is CASSYSAGPGVVF. The CDR3 DNA sequence: TGTGCCAGCAGTTACTCGGCGGGTCCAGGGGTGGTCTTC.

As DNA, the CDR3 is TGTGCCACCAGCAGGACCGATATGGCGGGGAGTTCACCCCTCCACTTT. It codes for CATSRTDMAGSSPLHF. The chain uses TRBV15 and TRBJ1-6; D gene ambiguous. This CDR3 has 16 amino acids. V was pared by 3 bases and J by 9 bases, with 18 bases between. Germline-derived CDR1 and CDR2 are LNHNV and YYDKDF (reference sequence).

This clonotype occurred a few times. This chain connects TRBV4-1 to TRBJ2-2, with 7 positions matching TRBD1. There are 17 residues in the CDR3. From germline, CDR1 is MGHRA and CDR2 YSYEKL. Germline trimming cut 6 bases from V and 0 bases from J; bases unmatched to any gene: 10. The CDR3 DNA follows: TGCGCCAGCAGACCCGTCCCCGGGACAGCGAACACCGGGGAGCTGTTTTTT. Translating gives CASRPVPGTANTGELFF.

The chain uses TRBV9 and TRBJ1-2; possible D gene TRBD1, 5 bases. Trimming shortened V by 0 bases and J by 1 base, and 13 bases separated the two germline ends. In germline, CDR1 is SGDLS, CDR2 YYNGEE. The CDR3 totals 16 residues. In DNA form, the CDR3 reads TGTGCCAGCAGCGTAGACGGGGGGTCTGATAACTATGGCTACACCTTC. Its translation is CASSVDGGSDNYGYTF.

In regard to this clonotype: Germline is not matched at one junction end, which may reflect a read error. The J gene is TRBJ2-1, the V gene TRBV30, with D possibly being TRBD1 or TRBD2 (5 bases each). The germline V gene encodes CDR1 GTSNPN and CDR2 SVGIG (reference sequence). The CDR3 contains 14 residues. CDR3 DNA sequence: TGTGCCTGGTCCCGGGACCTACATTACACTGAGCAGTTCTTC. The encoded protein is CAWSRDLHYTEQFF.

V is TRBV29-1 and J is TRBJ2-1; TRBD2 matches 10 bases. Germline CDR1 and CDR2: SQVTM and ANQGSEA. This CDR3 region has 17 residues. Germline trimming cut 7 bases from V and 0 bases from J; bases unmatched to any gene: 12. This CDR3 is CSAAGTSEYSSYNEQFF. CDR3 coding DNA: TGCAGCGCTGCCGGGACTAGCGAATATAGCTCCTACAATGAGCAGTTCTTC.

This clonotype appeared a single time. V is TRBV5-6 and J is TRBJ2-3; 7 bases map to TRBD1. Germline CDR1 is SGHDT and CDR2 is YYEEEE. This CDR3 has 13 residues. With V trimmed by 4 bases and J by 11 bases, 10 bases remained unmatched. CDR3 residues: CASSVDRERVQYF. As DNA, the CDR3 is TGTGCCAGCAGCGTAGACAGGGAACGGGTGCAGTATTTT.

The chain links TRBV7-6 to TRBJ2-5; TRBD1 matches at 7 bases. CDR3 length: 18 amino acids. Looked up from germline, CDR1 is SGHVS and CDR2 is FNYEAQ. The J segment lost 4 bases and the V segment lost 7 bases, leaving 21 bases of the junction unmatched. The CDR3 DNA reads as TGTGCCAGCATCCTTAGTTTTACAGGGGATACCGCCCGAGAGACCCAGTACTTC. As protein: CASILSFTGDTARETQYF.

This clonotype was recorded a few times. The chain has TRBV24-1 and TRBJ2-1; the D is unclear. Looked up from germline, CDR1 is KGHDR and CDR2 is SFDVKD. Trimming removed 3 bases from V and 12 bases from J, with 17 bases in between. The CDR3 is made up of 14 amino acids. In nucleotides, the CDR3 is TGTGCCACCAGTGATCCAAGGAGCTTTGGTGGGCAGTTCTTC. It encodes CATSDPRSFGGQFF.

This rearrangement joins TRBV24-1 to TRBJ2-5, with 8 positions matching TRBD1. After removal of 4 bases from V and 0 bases from J, the junction contained 6 bases not matched to a gene. CDR1 KGHDR and CDR2 SFDVKD come from the germline V gene. The CDR3 loop spans 16 amino acids. CDR3 amino acids: CATSDRTGMYQETQYF. As DNA, the CDR3 is TGTGCCACCAGTGACCGGACAGGGATGTACCAAGAGACCCAGTACTTC.

In this sample, this clonotype turned up a few times. The rearrangement joins TRBV30 to TRBJ2-5; D is perhaps TRBD2 (5 bases). V was clipped by 4 bases and J by 2 bases, with 11 bases between them. Germline V gene data show CDR1 as GTSNPN and CDR2 as SVGIG (reference sequence). The CDR3 has 13 amino acids. CDR3 sequence (DNA): TGTGCCTGGATGAAGCGGCATCAAGAGACCCAGTACTTC. It codes for CAWMKRHQETQYF.

CDR3 coding DNA: TGTGCCAGCACCAAAAATCCCCAGGGGCCTTATGGCTACACCTTC. Its protein is CASTKNPQGPYGYTF. The chain joins TRBV12-3 or TRBV12-4 to TRBJ1-2, with D maybe TRBD1 (6 bases). There are 15 residues in the CDR3. The V end lost 7 bases, the J end lost 5 bases, and 20 bases lay between the germline ends.

This clonotype has just a few counts. The rearrangement uses TRBV24-1 and TRBJ1-2; D gene uncertain. Looked up from germline, CDR1 is KGHDR and CDR2 is SFDVKD. The CDR3 covers 15 residues. The V end was cut by 4 bases, the J end by 6 bases, with 17 bases between. CDR3 loop: CATSDPRAGSNGYTF. CDR3 bases: TGTGCCACCAGTGACCCCCGGGCGGGGAGCAATGGCTACACCTTC.

This clonotype occurred a few times. The chain links TRBV7-8 to TRBJ2-2; 8 bases align to TRBD2. The CDR3 has 16 residues. Germline CDR1 SGHVS, CDR2 FQNEAQ. Trimming at V came to 0 bases and at J to 2 bases, leaving 2 bases not matched to a gene. DNA for the CDR3: TGTGCCAGCAGCTTAGCTACTAGCGGAAACACCGGGGAGCTGTTTTTT. Its translation is CASSLATSGNTGELFF.

The V and J genes are TRBV5-5 and TRBJ2-3; 10 nucleotides line up with TRBD2. The J segment lost 6 bases and the V segment lost 6 bases, leaving 7 bases of the junction unmatched. Per germline, CDR1 SGHKS and CDR2 YYEKEE (reference sequence). There are 14 residues in the CDR3. CDR3 coding DNA: TGTGCCAGCAATTCACTAGCGGGAATCGATACGCAGTATTTT. Encoded protein: CASNSLAGIDTQYF.

The CDR3 DNA is TGTGCCAGCAGTTTTCGTAGGGTTGATCAGCCCCAGCATTTT. It yields the protein CASSFRRVDQPQHF. This rearrangement joins TRBV12-3 or TRBV12-4 to TRBJ1-5; D gene unclear. The CDR3 covers 14 residues. V lost 3 bases and J lost 5, with 11 bases in between.

The chain recombines TRBV7-3 with TRBJ2-3, with a weak D call TRBD2 (5 bases). The CDR3 sequence is 15 residues long. The germline V and J ends were trimmed by 1 base and 3 bases, with 11 bases remaining between them. Looked up from germline, CDR1 is SGHTA and CDR2 is FQGTGA. The CDR3 loop reads CASSLKSGGTDTQYF. CDR3 nucleotides: TGTGCCAGCAGCTTAAAGTCGGGCGGGACAGATACGCAGTATTTT.

This clonotype has more than one count but fewer than ten. V is TRBV18 and J is TRBJ2-1, with 13 nucleotides matching TRBD2. The germline CDR1 and CDR2 sequences are KGHSH and LQKENI. J was trimmed by 3 bases and V by 3 bases; bases with no gene match: 2. CDR3 length: 16 residues. In DNA, the CDR3 is TGTGCCAGCTCACCCTGGACTAGCGGGGGCTACAATGAGCAGTTCTTC. The encoded protein is CASSPWTSGGYNEQFF.

This clonotype was detected only a few times. V and J are TRBV2 and TRBJ2-2; D is unresolved. The CDR3 extends over 15 amino acids. Trimming left V 7 bases short and J 2 bases short, with 14 bases between. Germline CDR1 reads SNHLY; CDR2 reads FYNNEI. The CDR3 region has the DNA TGTGCCAGCATGGCCTTTGGGCTTAACACCGGGGAGCTGTTTTTT. It is translated as CASMAFGLNTGELFF.

This clonotype has a handful of counts. The rearrangement links TRBV6-5 to TRBJ2-2; unclear D gene. CDR3 length equals 12 residues. V was cut by 6 bases and J by 8 bases, with 10 bases left in between. Germline V gene lookup returns CDR1 MNHEY and CDR2 SVGAGI. The CDR3 sequence: CASRRPQGELFF. DNA of the CDR3: TGTGCCAGCAGACGCCCACAGGGGGAGCTGTTTTTT.

This clonotype was seen more than once but under ten times. This chain connects TRBV5-1 to TRBJ2-1; TRBD2 matches at 11 bases. This CDR3 has 16 amino acids. V trimming: 1 base; J trimming: 6 bases; junction bases outside the gene matches: 6. The V gene's germline CDR1 is SGHRS and CDR2 YFSETQ. The CDR3 sequence is CASSLIWTSGPNEQFF. The CDR3 nucleotides are TGCGCCAGCAGCTTGATTTGGACTAGCGGGCCCAATGAGCAGTTCTTC. Supplemented by reference TRBV5-1 and TRBJ2-1, the full variable domain reads KAGVTQTPRYLIKTRGQQVTLSCSPISGHRSVSWYQQTPGQGLQFLFEYFSETQRNKGNFPGRFSGRQFSNSRSEMNVSTLELGDSALYLCASSLIWTSGPNEQFFGPGTRLTVL.

This clonotype has only a few counts. V and J are TRBV19 and TRBJ2-7; D is perhaps TRBD1 (5 bases). V gave up 1 base and J gave up 0 bases, with 7 bases separating them. This CDR3 region has 14 residues. Germline V lookup: CDR1 LNHDA, CDR2 SQIVND (reference sequence). The CDR3 sequence is CASSIGTPSYEQYF. The CDR3 region has the DNA TGTGCCAGTAGTATAGGGACACCCTCCTACGAGCAGTACTTC.

The rearrangement uses TRBV5-1 and TRBJ2-3; 7 bases line up with TRBD1. Germline V CDR1 and CDR2: SGHRS, YFSETQ. Unmatched junction bases numbered 5, after V lost 0 bases and J lost 4 bases. There are 15 residues in the CDR3. The CDR3 coding sequence is TGCGCCAGCAGCTTGGCGACAGGGACGGCAGATACGCAGTATTTT. Amino acids: CASSLATGTADTQYF.